The rows below give T cell receptor beta chains drawn from one sample of a study of post-analysis software for immune sequencing data. TCRdb re-analysed the PCR reads in MiXCR, keeping a single row per CDR3 protein. The sample has more than 450,000 distinct CDR3 sequences; roughly 46% are singletons. Sequencing used blood. These receptors all come from a girl aged 10 to 17 with multiple sclerosis. CDR3s include the opening cysteine and the closing phenylalanine or tryptophan.

CDR3 protein: CASTQGDSSPLHF
J gene: TRBJ1-6
V gene: TRBV25-1

CDR3 protein: CASSLEGGLAYF
J gene: TRBJ2-5
V gene: TRBV7-9

CDR3 protein: CASSETSNQPQHF
J gene: TRBJ1-5
V gene: TRBV2

CDR3 protein: CSVAEVPGRLQETQYF
J gene: TRBJ2-5
V gene: TRBV29-1

CDR3 protein: CASRWQGGTEAFF
J gene: TRBJ1-1
V gene: TRBV27

CDR3 protein: CASSETGHSSYEQYF
J gene: TRBJ2-7
V gene: TRBV25-1

CDR3 protein: CASSLIQGYVYEQYF
J gene: TRBJ2-7
V gene: TRBV7-2

CDR3 protein: CATSVIGSNYEQYF
J gene: TRBJ2-7
V gene: TRBV2

CDR3 protein: CASWTPLSYEQYF
J gene: TRBJ2-7
V gene: TRBV6-5

CDR3 protein: CASSSRLAGTDTQYF
J gene: TRBJ2-3
V gene: TRBV7-2

CDR3 protein: CASSLRTSDTQYF
J gene: TRBJ2-3
V gene: TRBV5-1

CDR3 protein: CASSYEGHGYTF
J gene: TRBJ1-2
V gene: TRBV12-3/TRBV12-4

CDR3 protein: CASSSGHVGEQYF
J gene: TRBJ2-7
V gene: TRBV12-3/TRBV12-4

CDR3 protein: CSARLSGPGGEQYF
J gene: TRBJ2-7
V gene: TRBV29-1

CDR3 protein: CAISDPLRGGALHEQFF
J gene: TRBJ2-1
V gene: TRBV10-3

CDR3 protein: CASSQPLGTNTEAFF
J gene: TRBJ1-1
V gene: TRBV4-1

CDR3 protein: CASSLPAGANVLTF
J gene: TRBJ2-6
V gene: TRBV12-3/TRBV12-4

CDR3 protein: CASSFSREGDEQFF
J gene: TRBJ2-1
V gene: TRBV12-3/TRBV12-4

CDR3 protein: CSASPGGIYGQFF
J gene: TRBJ2-1
V gene: TRBV20-1

CDR3 protein: CASSRRTGGVNEQFF
J gene: TRBJ2-1
V gene: TRBV5-6

CDR3 protein: CSARPGQEPRGGYTF
J gene: TRBJ1-2
V gene: TRBV20-1

CDR3 protein: CSVASDTGVGTTEAFF
J gene: TRBJ1-1
V gene: TRBV29-1

CDR3 protein: CASSVGVVGVAGGETQYF
J gene: TRBJ2-5
V gene: TRBV9

CDR3 protein: CASSLTGGRLNTEAFF
J gene: TRBJ1-1
V gene: TRBV7-3

CDR3 protein: CASSPSETDTQYF
J gene: TRBJ2-3
V gene: TRBV6-2/TRBV6-3

CDR3 protein: CASSQDPQGAHYGYTF
J gene: TRBJ1-2
V gene: TRBV4-2

CDR3 protein: CASSLVAGSSEQYF
J gene: TRBJ2-7
V gene: TRBV13

CDR3 protein: CASSPSTGEVLHF
J gene: TRBJ1-6
V gene: TRBV12-3/TRBV12-4

CDR3 protein: CASSSPGPRDEQYF
J gene: -
V gene: TRBV12-3/TRBV12-4

CDR3 protein: CASRREAYGYTF
J gene: TRBJ1-2
V gene: TRBV5-6

CDR3 protein: CASSLAGTGFYNEQFF
J gene: TRBJ2-1
V gene: TRBV7-9

CDR3 protein: CASSVGGTNEKLFF
J gene: TRBJ1-4
V gene: TRBV6-1

CDR3 protein: CASSFAGWETQYF
J gene: TRBJ2-5
V gene: TRBV28

CDR3 protein: CASSPDRGWGADTQYF
J gene: TRBJ2-3
V gene: TRBV5-5

CDR3 protein: CASSLWTASSSYNEQFF
J gene: TRBJ2-1
V gene: TRBV7-3

CDR3 protein: CASSPHHSGRADTQYF
J gene: TRBJ2-3
V gene: TRBV3-1

CDR3 protein: CASSLNRLAQETQYF
J gene: TRBJ2-5
V gene: TRBV5-1

CDR3 protein: CASSLLRMGDTQYF
J gene: TRBJ2-3
V gene: TRBV12-3/TRBV12-4

CDR3 protein: CASSLGAGIQETQYF
J gene: TRBJ2-5
V gene: TRBV5-1

CDR3 protein: CASTQLAGNHEQFF
J gene: TRBJ2-1
V gene: TRBV12-3/TRBV12-4

CDR3 protein: CASSGPTGLQNEQYF
J gene: TRBJ2-7
V gene: TRBV5-1

CDR3 protein: CASSLGITYGYTF
J gene: TRBJ1-2
V gene: TRBV7-2

CDR3 protein: CASRSPSAGSSYEQYF
J gene: TRBJ2-7
V gene: TRBV6-6

CDR3 protein: CASSLTLGRLAPNYDYTF
J gene: TRBJ1-2
V gene: TRBV7-9

CDR3 protein: CASSLGSGPDEQYF
J gene: TRBJ2-7
V gene: TRBV7-9

CDR3 protein: CASTGDRNYGYTF
J gene: TRBJ1-2
V gene: TRBV12-3/TRBV12-4

CDR3 protein: CASSPRPGEQYF
J gene: TRBJ2-7
V gene: TRBV3-1

CDR3 protein: CSVETGYYEQYF
J gene: -
V gene: TRBV29-1